The TCR beta chain described here comes from a study of blood T cell repertoires in COVID-19. The authors' processing: Estimation of nucleated cell counts relied on the amplification of reference gene primers. Here immunoSEQ multiplex PCR was the method, and the copy in TCRdb shows in-frame clones only, minus some. V and J calls and clone size are as listed in that table; D and trimming were resolved from the DNA. The sample has 75,000 to 90,000 clones, about 73% seen once; the top ten hold 35% to 40%. The CDR3 sequence is 11 residues long. V was shortened by 4 bases and J by 9 bases, with 9 bases between the two germline ends. Germline V CDR1 and CDR2: MNHEY, SVGAGI. Seattle patients were enrolled while actively infected and followed longitudinally.

Sequenced material: peripheral blood. This clonotype originated in a man aged 60 to 75 with COVID-19, enrolled during active disease. The V and J genes are TRBV6-5 and TRBJ2-5; the D gene is possibly TRBD2 (5 bases). The CDR3 DNA reads as TGTGCCAGCAGTTCCGTCGGGGCCCAGTACTTC. Protein: CASSSVGAQYF.